Following are 16 T cell receptor beta chains from one sample sequenced in a study of cytomegalovirus exposure and HLA in healthy donors. PCR employed 60 Vbeta and 13 Jbeta primers. Clones were read by immunoSEQ multiplex PCR, and TCRdb kept only the in-frame ones, dropping some. The sample holds 210,000 or so clones, approximately 81% seen once. Sequencing was performed on PBMCs. Receptor source: a girl aged 2 to 10 in good health and CMV-seronegative.

The V gene is TRBV6-5, the J gene TRBJ2-2; D is undetermined. The CDR3 runs 15 residues. Germline CDR1 is MNHEY and CDR2 is SVGAGI. Trimming removed 4 bases from V and 0 bases from J, with 9 bases in between. The CDR3 DNA follows: TGTGCCAGCAGTTTCGGCGCGGCGAACACCGGGGAGCTGTTTTTT. Translated: CASSFGAANTGELFF.

This clone has just a few counts. V gene TRBV27 combines with J gene TRBJ2-1; 10 bases align to TRBD1. The CDR3 runs 15 residues. The J segment lost 7 bases and the V segment lost 2 bases, leaving 5 bases of the junction unmatched. Germline CDR1 reads MNHEY; CDR2 reads SMNVEV (reference sequence). The CDR3 region is CASSLRDRGRNEQFF. The CDR3 coding sequence is TGTGCCAGCAGTTTAAGGGACAGGGGAAGGAATGAGCAGTTCTTC.

This rearrangement joins TRBV5-6 to TRBJ1-6, with D perhaps TRBD1 (5 bases). Per the germline V gene, CDR1 is SGHDT and CDR2 is YYEEEE. V was shortened by 2 bases and J by 7 bases, with 22 bases between the two germline ends. The CDR3 sequence is 18 residues long. The chain's CDR3 is CASSFQGLIRSRNSPLHF. CDR3 nucleotides: TGTGCCAGCAGCTTCCAGGGCCTCATACGGAGCAGGAATTCACCCCTCCACTTT.

This sequence joins TRBV7-2 and TRBJ1-1; a possible D gene is TRBD1 (5 bases). The CDR3 length is 13 residues. Trimming took off 6 bases at V and 6 bases at J, with 14 bases between the two ends. Per the germline V gene, CDR1 is SGHTA and CDR2 is FQGNSA. The CDR3 reads CASRFGGSAEAFF. The CDR3 DNA is TGTGCCAGCAGGTTCGGGGGGAGCGCTGAAGCTTTCTTT.

The CDR3 protein is CARQHKINEQFF. In DNA form, the CDR3 reads TGTGCCAGGCAACATAAGATCAATGAGCAGTTCTTC. J is TRBJ2-1 and V is TRBV19; D remains unclear. The CDR3 is made up of 12 amino acids. The germline V gene has CDR1 LNHDA and CDR2 SQIVND (reference sequence). Trimming stripped 9 bases from V and 6 bases from J, with 12 bases between.

The chain is built from TRBV19 and TRBJ1-6, with 8 bases matching TRBD1. V trimming: 5 bases; J trimming: 7 bases; junction bases outside the gene matches: 4. The CDR3 runs 14 residues. CDR1 and CDR2 (germline): LNHDA, SQIVND (reference sequence). CDR3 in amino acids: CASSPRQGNSPLHF. CDR3 nucleotide sequence: TGTGCCAGTAGTCCGAGACAGGGGAATTCACCCCTCCACTTT.

The gene calls are TRBV5-1 and TRBJ2-7; TRBD1 matches 7 bases. Trimming took 1 base from V and 4 from J; bases not matched to a gene: 5. In germline, CDR1 is SGHRS, CDR2 YFSETQ. This CDR3 comprises 14 residues. The DNA for the CDR3 is TGCGCCAGCAGCTTGACAGGGGATAGGTACGAGCAGTACTTC. Residues: CASSLTGDRYEQYF. The complete variable domain, with remaining parts taken from reference TRBV5-1 and TRBJ2-7, reads KAGVTQTPRYLIKTRGQQVTLSCSPISGHRSVSWYQQTPGQGLQFLFEYFSETQRNKGNFPGRFSGRQFSNSRSEMNVSTLELGDSALYLCASSLTGDRYEQYFGPGTRLTVT.

In its sample, this clone was seen a few times. The chain couples TRBV2 to TRBJ2-3; 11 positions match TRBD2. Germline V CDR1 and CDR2: SNHLY, FYNNEI. There are 15 residues in the CDR3. Trimming at V came to 7 bases and at J to 6 bases, leaving 9 bases not matched to a gene. In DNA form, the CDR3 reads TGTGCCAGCACCTATCTAGCGGGGGGCAGGGATACGCAGTATTTT. Its protein is CASTYLAGGRDTQYF.

The chain uses TRBV4-1 and TRBJ2-1; 7 nucleotides match TRBD2. This CDR3 has 16 residues. Germline CDR1 MGHRA, CDR2 YSYEKL. V lost 1 base and J lost 3; bases outside the gene matches: 6. The DNA of the CDR3 is TGCGCCAGCAGCCAAGGTCGGCTAGCGGTCTACAATGAGCAGTTCTTC. This gives the protein CASSQGRLAVYNEQFF.

The rearrangement uses TRBV10-2 and TRBJ1-4; unclear D gene. CDR1 and CDR2 (germline): WSHSY, SAAADI. Trimming left V 3 bases short and J 6 bases short, with 8 bases between. This CDR3 is built from 13 residues. The CDR3 bases are TGCGCCAGCAGTGATCCCTCGGATGAAAAACTGTTTTTT. Residues: CASSDPSDEKLFF.

The chain has TRBV6-5 and TRBJ1-1, with D hard to call. Germline lookup yields CDR1 MNHEY and CDR2 SVGAGI. The CDR3 is 13 residues long. V lost 7 bases, J lost 1 base, and 10 bases lay in between. Written as DNA, the CDR3 is TGTGCCAGCAAAATGACGGGGAACACTGAAGCTTTCTTT. Translating it yields CASKMTGNTEAFF.

This clone was observed a handful of times. The rearrangement uses TRBV9 and TRBJ2-1; 15 bases match TRBD2. Germline-derived CDR1 and CDR2 are SGDLS and YYNGEE. This CDR3 spans 17 amino acids. V shed 3 bases, J shed 6 bases, and the junction held 7 bases outside the gene matches. CDR3 residues: CASSARTSGGALNEQFF. The CDR3 DNA reads as TGTGCCAGCAGCGCCCGGACTAGCGGGGGGGCCCTCAATGAGCAGTTCTTC.

The chain employs TRBV11-2 and TRBJ2-7; D gene ambiguous. The germline V gene encodes CDR1 SGHAT and CDR2 FQNNGV. The length of the CDR3 is 16 residues. V was clipped by 4 bases and J by 2 bases, with 18 bases between them. The CDR3 loop reads CASSSLTRHPAYEQYF. DNA of the CDR3: TGTGCCAGCAGCTCACTCACACGACATCCCGCCTACGAGCAGTACTTC.

The chain joins TRBV9 to TRBJ2-5; TRBD2 agrees at 11 bases. Germline CDR1 and CDR2: SGDLS and YYNGEE. J lost 4 bases, V lost 2 bases, and 7 bases had no gene match. The CDR3 is made up of 16 amino acids. In nucleotides, the CDR3 is TGTGCCAGCAGCGTTAGCGGGGGGGCTTCGGTAGAGACCCAGTACTTC. This sequence encodes CASSVSGGASVETQYF.

The V call is TRBV11-1, the J call TRBJ2-7; tentative D call: TRBD2 (5 bases). This CDR3 region has 15 residues. V lost 2 bases to trimming and J lost 0 bases, with 11 bases between them. Germline V gives CDR1 SGHAT, CDR2 FQDESV (reference sequence). In nucleotides, the CDR3 is TGTGCCAGCAGCTTAAACGCGGGTAGCTCCTACGAGCAGTACTTC. As protein: CASSLNAGSSYEQYF.

The chain links TRBV5-1 to TRBJ2-7; 9 nucleotides align to TRBD1. Trimming removed 4 bases from V and 4 bases from J; junction bases left unmatched: 6. The CDR3 spans 14 residues. In germline, CDR1 is SGHRS, CDR2 YFSETQ. The CDR3: CASSTGQGKYEQYF. The CDR3 DNA reads as TGCGCCAGCAGCACAGGACAGGGGAAGTACGAGCAGTACTTC. Using reference TRBV5-1 and TRBJ2-7 for the parts outside the CDR3, the full variable domain is KAGVTQTPRYLIKTRGQQVTLSCSPISGHRSVSWYQQTPGQGLQFLFEYFSETQRNKGNFPGRFSGRQFSNSRSEMNVSTLELGDSALYLCASSTGQGKYEQYFGPGTRLTVT.